This T cell receptor beta chain emerged from a study of tumor and adjacent non-tumor tissue in lung cancer. As for the study in general: There were some 12 adenocarcinoma, 2 squamous cell carcinoma and 1 small cell lung cancer cases. Study observations and caveats: Tumor repertoires had a smaller top 100 clone share than normal lung.

Worth noting for this clonotype: Antigen: not known.

The library came from three nested PCR rounds adapted from ARM-PCR protocols. TCRdb independently ran MiXCR on the multiplex PCR reads; one entry per CDR3 protein. The sample lists some 77,000 distinct CDR3 sequences, less than 75% occurring once. The template was RNA from unsorted bulk tissue. The length of the CDR3 is 13 residues. The germline CDR1 and CDR2 sequences are SGHAT and FQNNGV. Trimming removed 5 bases from V and 4 bases from J, with 10 bases in between. The origin of this receptor is a woman between 70 and 85 years old with non-small cell lung cancer. The J gene is TRBJ2-3, the V gene TRBV11-2; D unresolved. The sample consisted of lung tumor tissue. The CDR3 sequence: CASSLLMSDTQYF. CDR3 sequence (DNA): TGTGCCAGCAGCCTCTTAATGTCAGATACGCAGTATTTT.